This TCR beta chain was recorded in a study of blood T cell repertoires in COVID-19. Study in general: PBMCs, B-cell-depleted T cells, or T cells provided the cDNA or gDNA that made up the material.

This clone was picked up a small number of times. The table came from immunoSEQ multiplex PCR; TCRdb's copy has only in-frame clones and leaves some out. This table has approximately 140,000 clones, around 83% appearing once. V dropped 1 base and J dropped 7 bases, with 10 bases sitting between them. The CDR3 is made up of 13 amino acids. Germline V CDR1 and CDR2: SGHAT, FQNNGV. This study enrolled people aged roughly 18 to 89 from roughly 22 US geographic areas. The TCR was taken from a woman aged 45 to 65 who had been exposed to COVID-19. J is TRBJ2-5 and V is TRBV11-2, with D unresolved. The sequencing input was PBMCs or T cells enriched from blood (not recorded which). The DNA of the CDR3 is TGTGCCAGCAGCTTAGGACCGGCAGGGACCCAGTACTTC. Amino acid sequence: CASSLGPAGTQYF.